This T cell receptor (beta chain) was obtained from a study of T cell responses to AZD1222 COVID-19 vaccine. On this clone: Its antigen is still unknown.

Points from the study as a whole: The reported proportion of spike-specific TCRs targeting unmutated variant regions was nearly half. The peak T cell response came first, and repertoires were sampled only after it. Spike-specific TCR depth and breadth grew after two AZD1222 doses.

This table comes from immunoSEQ multiplex PCR, and its TCRdb copy is limited to in-frame clones, with some not included. In the table there are about 70,000 clones, around 85% of which are singletons. CDR1 SNHLY and CDR2 FYNNEI come from the germline V gene. CDR3 length: 14 amino acids. V gave up 3 bases and J gave up 4 bases, with 10 bases separating them. The sample in question was peripheral blood, obtained on day 0 of AZD1222 vaccination. This clonotype originated in an adult in good health. V usage is TRBV2 and J usage is TRBJ1-5, with D unclear. CDR3 DNA: TGTGCCAGCAGTGATGTAGGGAGGAATCAGCCCCAGCATTTT. It is translated as CASSDVGRNQPQHF.